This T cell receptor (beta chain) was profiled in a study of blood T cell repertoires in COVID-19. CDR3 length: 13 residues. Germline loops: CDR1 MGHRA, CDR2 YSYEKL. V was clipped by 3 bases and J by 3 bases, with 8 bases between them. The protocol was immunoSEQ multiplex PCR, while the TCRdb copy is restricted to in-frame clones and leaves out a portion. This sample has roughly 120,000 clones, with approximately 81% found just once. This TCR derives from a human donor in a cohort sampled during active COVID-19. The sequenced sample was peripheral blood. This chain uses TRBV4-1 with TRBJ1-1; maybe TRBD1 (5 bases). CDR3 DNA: TGCGCCAGCAGCCAGCGCAGGGACACTGAAGCTTTCTTT. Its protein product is CASSQRRDTEAFF.